This paragraph covers one TCR beta chain sequence. The CDR3 sequence is 13 residues long. The germline V gene has CDR1 SGHTA and CDR2 FQGNSA. Trimming shortened V by 0 bases and J by 4 bases, and 7 bases separated the two germline ends. This sample was included in a study of blood T cell repertoires in COVID-19. Study as a whole: Some COVID-19 samples were acute and others convalescent; all came from the United States, Italy and Spain. T cells, B-cell-depleted T cells, or PBMCs supplied cDNA or gDNA.

In the study's own analysis: Scientists estimated how many nucleated cells there were by amplifying reference gene primers. The table came from immunoSEQ multiplex PCR; TCRdb's copy has only in-frame clones and leaves some out. V and J calls and clone size follow that table, whereas D and trimming were derived from the DNA. The sample lists about 250,000 clones, about four fifths occurring once. Sequenced: peripheral blood. This sequence joins TRBV7-2 and TRBJ2-7; D remains unclear. This sequence was found in an elderly man with acute or convalescent COVID-19. In DNA form, the CDR3 reads TGTGCCAGCAGCTTAGCGCCGGGTTACGAGCAGTACTTC. This encodes CASSLAPGYEQYF.